The sequence of this T cell receptor beta chain was determined in a study of identifying expanded T cells in peripheral blood. Findings and caveats of the study: Roughly two-week clone count variance significantly increased as total template count grew. Over around two and four weeks, about 15 and 19 clones changed, versus around 1.2 between replicates.

As to this clone: Its antigen is currently unknown.

Sequenced by immunoSEQ multiplex PCR; TCRdb stores in-frame clones only, minus some. The data hold around 99,000 clones, with about 88% observed a single time. No infections or other immune events were documented during collection. Germline lookup yields CDR1 MGHRA and CDR2 YSYEKL. The CDR3 has 15 residues. Losses at the gene ends were 5 bases for V and 5 bases for J; bases not matched to a gene: 8. This receptor was identified in a person between 18 and 69 years old in good health. The V gene is TRBV4-1, the J gene TRBJ2-7, with 11 bases fitting TRBD2. Sample: blood. The CDR3 loop reads CASSAGLAETHEQYF. The CDR3 DNA reads TGCGCCAGCAGCGCGGGACTAGCGGAGACCCACGAGCAGTACTTC.